This T cell receptor (beta chain) was documented in a study of shared clonotypes between healthy human individuals. Study-level information: For every donor, three CD4 naive, three CD4 memory, two CD8 naive and one CD8 memory plates were used.

Both subsets, CD45RA+ naive and CD45RA-negative memory, were split from the CD4+ cells. As for this clone: The target antigen is unknown.

As originally analysed: In the immunoSEQ data, sequences were junction-only and lacked quality scores, so filtering differed. Clones were read by immunoSEQ multiplex PCR, and TCRdb kept only the in-frame ones, dropping some. V, J and clone size are those of that table, while D and trimming were read from the DNA. The data show roughly 1 million clones, roughly 80% seen once. Whole-study results and caveats: Sharing across four donors was seen in 4% to 5.5% of naive CD4 clonotypes.

V was trimmed by 5 bases and J by 0 bases, leaving 15 bases between them. Germline CDR1 reads SEHNR; CDR2 reads FQNEAQ (reference sequence). CDR3 length: 16 residues. The sequenced sample was memory CD4+ T cells sorted from blood. Regarding subset: CD45RA-negative fraction. The source of this sequence is a man younger than 35 in good health. The chain carries TRBV7-9 and TRBJ2-3; D is unclear. The CDR3 protein is CASSPSTSASTDTQYF. The CDR3 DNA is TGTGCCAGCAGCCCTTCGACTTCCGCTAGCACAGATACGCAGTATTTT.